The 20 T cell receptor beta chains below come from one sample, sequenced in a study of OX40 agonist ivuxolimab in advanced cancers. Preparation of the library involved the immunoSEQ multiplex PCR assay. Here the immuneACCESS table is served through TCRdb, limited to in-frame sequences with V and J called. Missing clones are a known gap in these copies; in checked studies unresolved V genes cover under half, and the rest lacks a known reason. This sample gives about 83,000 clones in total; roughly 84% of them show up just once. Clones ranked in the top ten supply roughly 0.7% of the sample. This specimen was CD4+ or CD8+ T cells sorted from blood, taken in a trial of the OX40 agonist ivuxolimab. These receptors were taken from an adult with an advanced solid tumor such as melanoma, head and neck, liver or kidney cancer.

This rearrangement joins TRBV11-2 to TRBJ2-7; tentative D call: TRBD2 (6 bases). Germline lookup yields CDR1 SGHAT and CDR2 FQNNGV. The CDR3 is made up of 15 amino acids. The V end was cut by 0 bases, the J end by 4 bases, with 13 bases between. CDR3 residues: CASSLEGGWGYEQYF. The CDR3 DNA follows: TGTGCCAGCAGCTTAGAGGGGGGTTGGGGATACGAGCAGTACTTC. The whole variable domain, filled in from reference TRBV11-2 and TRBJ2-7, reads EAGVAQSPRYKIIEKRQSVAFWCNPISGHATLYWYQQILGQGPKLLIQFQNNGVVDDSQLPKDRFSAERLKGVDSTLKIQPAKLEDSAVYLCASSLEGGWGYEQYFGPGTRLTVT.

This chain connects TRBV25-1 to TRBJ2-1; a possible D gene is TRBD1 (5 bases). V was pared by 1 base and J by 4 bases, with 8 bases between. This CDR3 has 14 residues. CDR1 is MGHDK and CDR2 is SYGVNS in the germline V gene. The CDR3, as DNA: TGTGCCAGCAGTGAATGGGGCAGATACAATGAGCAGTTCTTC. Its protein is CASSEWGRYNEQFF.

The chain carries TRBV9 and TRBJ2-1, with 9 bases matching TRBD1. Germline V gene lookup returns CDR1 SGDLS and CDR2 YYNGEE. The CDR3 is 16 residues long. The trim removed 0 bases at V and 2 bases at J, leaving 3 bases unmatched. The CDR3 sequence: CASSVAGQGTYNEQFF. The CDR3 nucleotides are TGTGCCAGCAGCGTAGCGGGACAGGGAACCTACAATGAGCAGTTCTTC.

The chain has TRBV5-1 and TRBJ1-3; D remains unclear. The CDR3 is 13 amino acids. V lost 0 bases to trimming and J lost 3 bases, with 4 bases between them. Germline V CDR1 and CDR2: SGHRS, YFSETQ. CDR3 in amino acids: CASSLGSGNTIYF. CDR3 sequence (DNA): TGCGCCAGCAGCTTGGGCAGTGGAAACACCATATATTTT. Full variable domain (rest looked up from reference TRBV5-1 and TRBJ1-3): KAGVTQTPRYLIKTRGQQVTLSCSPISGHRSVSWYQQTPGQGLQFLFEYFSETQRNKGNFPGRFSGRQFSNSRSEMNVSTLELGDSALYLCASSLGSGNTIYFGEGSWLTVV.

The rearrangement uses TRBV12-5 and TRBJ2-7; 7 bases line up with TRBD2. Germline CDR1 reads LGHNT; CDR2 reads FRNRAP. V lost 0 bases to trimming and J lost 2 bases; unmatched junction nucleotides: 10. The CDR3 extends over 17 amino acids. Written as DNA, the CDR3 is TGTGCTAGTGGTTTGGTACGGGCGGGAGTATATACCTACGAGCAGTACTTC. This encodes CASGLVRAGVYTYEQYF.

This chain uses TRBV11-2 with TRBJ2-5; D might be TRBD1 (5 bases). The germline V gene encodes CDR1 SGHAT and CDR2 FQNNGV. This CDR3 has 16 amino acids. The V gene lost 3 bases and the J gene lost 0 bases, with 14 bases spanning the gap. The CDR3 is CASSFGAGWDQETQYF. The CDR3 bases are TGTGCCAGCAGCTTCGGCGCAGGGTGGGACCAAGAGACCCAGTACTTC.

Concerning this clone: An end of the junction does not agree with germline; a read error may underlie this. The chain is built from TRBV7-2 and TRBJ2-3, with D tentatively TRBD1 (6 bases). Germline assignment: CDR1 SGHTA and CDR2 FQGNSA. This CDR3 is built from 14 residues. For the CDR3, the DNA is TGTGCCAGCGAACAGGGATCCGCCACAAATACGCAGTATTTT. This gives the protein CASEQGSATNTQYF.

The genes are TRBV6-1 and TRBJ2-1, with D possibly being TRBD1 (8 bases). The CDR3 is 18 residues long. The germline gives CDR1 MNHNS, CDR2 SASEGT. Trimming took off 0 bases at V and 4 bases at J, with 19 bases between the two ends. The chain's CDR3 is CASSEAPPGQGLYNEQFF. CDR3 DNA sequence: TGTGCCAGCAGTGAAGCTCCCCCTGGACAGGGACTATACAATGAGCAGTTCTTC.

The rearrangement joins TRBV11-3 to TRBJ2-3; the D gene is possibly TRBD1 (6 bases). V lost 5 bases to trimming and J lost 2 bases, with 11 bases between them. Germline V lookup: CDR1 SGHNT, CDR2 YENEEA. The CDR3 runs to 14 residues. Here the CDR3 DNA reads TGTGCCAGCAGCCCGAACAGGGCCACAGATACGCAGTATTTT. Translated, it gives CASSPNRATDTQYF.

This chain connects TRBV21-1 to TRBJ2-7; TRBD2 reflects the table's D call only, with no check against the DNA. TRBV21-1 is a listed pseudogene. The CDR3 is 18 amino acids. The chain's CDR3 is CASRPGLAGVGPPYEQYF. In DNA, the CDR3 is TGTGCCAGCAGACCGGGACTAGCGGGAGTAGGGCCTCCCTACGAGCAGTACTTC.

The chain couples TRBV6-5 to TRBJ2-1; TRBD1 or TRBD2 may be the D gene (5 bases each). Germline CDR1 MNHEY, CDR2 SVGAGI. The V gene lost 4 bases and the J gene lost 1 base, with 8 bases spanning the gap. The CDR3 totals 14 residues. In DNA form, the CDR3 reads TGTGCCAGCAGTTCATGGGGGTCCTACAATGAGCAGTTCTTC. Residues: CASSSWGSYNEQFF.

The CDR3 reads CASSSDRGRSTGELFF. The CDR3 DNA is TGCGCCAGCAGTTCCGACAGGGGGCGAAGCACCGGGGAGCTGTTTTTT. V usage is TRBV10-1 and J usage is TRBJ2-2; 10 bases line up with TRBD1. Trimming took 5 bases from V and 4 from J; bases not matched to a gene: 7. This CDR3 comprises 16 residues. Germline CDR1 is WNHNN and CDR2 is SYGVQD (reference sequence).

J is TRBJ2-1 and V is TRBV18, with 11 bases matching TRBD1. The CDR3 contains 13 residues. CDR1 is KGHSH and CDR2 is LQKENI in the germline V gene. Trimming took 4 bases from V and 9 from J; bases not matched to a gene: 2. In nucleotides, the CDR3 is TGTGCCAGCTCACGGGGACAGGGGGTTGAGCAGTTCTTC. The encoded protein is CASSRGQGVEQFF.

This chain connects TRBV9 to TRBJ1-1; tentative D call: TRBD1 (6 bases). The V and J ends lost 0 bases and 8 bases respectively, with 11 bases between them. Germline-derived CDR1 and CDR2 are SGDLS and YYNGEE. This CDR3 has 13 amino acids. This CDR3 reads CASSVVGGAEAFF. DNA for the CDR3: TGTGCCAGCAGCGTAGTGGGGGGCGCGGAAGCTTTCTTT. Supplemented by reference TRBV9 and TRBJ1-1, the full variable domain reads DSGVTQTPKHLITATGQRVTLRCSPRSGDLSVYWYQQSLDQGLQFLIQYYNGEERAKGNILERFSAQQFPDLHSELNLSSLELGDSALYFCASSVVGGAEAFFGQGTRLTVV.

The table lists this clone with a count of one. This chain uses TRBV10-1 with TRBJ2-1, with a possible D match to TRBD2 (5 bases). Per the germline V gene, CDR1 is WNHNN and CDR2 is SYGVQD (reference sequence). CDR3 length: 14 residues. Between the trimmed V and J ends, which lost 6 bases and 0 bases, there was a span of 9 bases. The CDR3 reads CASRGDSSYNEQFF. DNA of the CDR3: TGCGCCAGCAGGGGAGATAGCTCCTACAATGAGCAGTTCTTC.

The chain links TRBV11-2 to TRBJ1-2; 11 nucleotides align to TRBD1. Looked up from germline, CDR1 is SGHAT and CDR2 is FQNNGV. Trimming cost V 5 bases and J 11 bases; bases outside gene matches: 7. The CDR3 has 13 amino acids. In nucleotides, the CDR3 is TGTGCCAGCAGCCCCGGACAGGGGGCTGTATACACCTTC. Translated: CASSPGQGAVYTF.

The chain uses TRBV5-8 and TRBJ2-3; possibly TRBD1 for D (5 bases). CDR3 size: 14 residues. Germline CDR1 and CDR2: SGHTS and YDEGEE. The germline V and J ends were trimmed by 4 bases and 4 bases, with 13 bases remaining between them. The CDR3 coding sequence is TGTGCCAGCAGCATAACCCAGGGCTCAGATACGCAGTATTTT. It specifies CASSITQGSDTQYF.

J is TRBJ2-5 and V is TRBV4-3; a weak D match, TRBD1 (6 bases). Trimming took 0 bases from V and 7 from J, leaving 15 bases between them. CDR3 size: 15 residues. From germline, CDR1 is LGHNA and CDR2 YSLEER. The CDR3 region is CASSQDQRGYATQYF. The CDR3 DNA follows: TGCGCCAGCAGCCAAGATCAAAGGGGGTACGCGACCCAGTACTTC.

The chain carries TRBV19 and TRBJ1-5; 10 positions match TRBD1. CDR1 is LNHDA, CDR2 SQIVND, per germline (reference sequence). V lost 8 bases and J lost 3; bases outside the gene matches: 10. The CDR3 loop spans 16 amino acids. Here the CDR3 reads CASGDRGIQDNQPQHF. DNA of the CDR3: TGTGCCAGTGGGGACAGGGGTATACAGGACAATCAGCCCCAGCATTTT.

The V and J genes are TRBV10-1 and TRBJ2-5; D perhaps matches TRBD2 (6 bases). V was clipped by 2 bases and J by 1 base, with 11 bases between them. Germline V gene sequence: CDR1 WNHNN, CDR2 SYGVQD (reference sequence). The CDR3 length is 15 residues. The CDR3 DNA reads TGCGCCAGCAGTGAGCGGGGGATCTTCCAAGAGACCCAGTACTTC. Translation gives CASSERGIFQETQYF.